The rows below give T cell receptor beta chains drawn from one sample of a study of T cells in localized non-small cell lung cancer. Some clones are missing from TCRdb's copy, which holds only in-frame ones; the method was immunoSEQ multiplex PCR. The repertoire holds tens of thousands of clones, with approximately 80% as singletons. The sequencing here drew on peripheral blood, taken before any cancer treatment. All receptors derive from a male donor aged 60 or older with stage III squamous cell lung carcinoma. The CDR3 runs from the conserved cysteine through the conserved F or W. The D gene is left open where the match is weak. Expanded clones get a size class; other rows say once, few or many, or leave the size out.

-	TRBV18	-	TRBJ2-1	TGTGCCAGCTCACTGCGGACAGAGCACCTCTACAATGAGCAGTTCTTC	CASSLRTEHLYNEQFF
-	TRBV5-1	-	TRBJ1-1	TGCGCCAGCAGCTCTGGGTACACTGAAGCTTTCTTT	CASSSGYTEAFF
-	TRBV5-1	-	TRBJ1-1	TGCGCCAGCAGCCCGGGTCCTAACACTGAAGCTTTCTTT	CASSPGPNTEAFF
TRBD2	TRBV7-9	-	TRBJ2-1	TGTGCCAGCAGCTTAAGCGGGATTAACAATGAGCAGTTCTTC	CASSLSGINNEQFF
-	TRBV7-6	-	TRBJ2-3	TGTGCCAGCAGCTTAACTAGATATACAGATACGCAGTATTTT	CASSLTRYTDTQYF
-	TRBV5-1	-	TRBJ2-1	TGCGCCAGCAGCATACAACAGGGAAATGAGCAGTTCTTC	CASSIQQGNEQFF
-	TRBV15	-	TRBJ1-1	TGTGCCACCAGCAGGGACAGCACTGAAGCTTTCTTT	CATSRDSTEAFF
TRBD2	TRBV19	few	TRBJ2-7	TGTGCCAGTCGGTTGACTAGCGGGACCCACGAGCAGTACTTC	CASRLTSGTHEQYF
-	TRBV5-1	-	TRBJ2-5	TGCGCCAGTGGGATCAGCGAAGAGACCCAGTACTTC	CASGISEETQYF
-	TRBV2	-	TRBJ1-2	TGTGCCAGCAGTGAACAAAGGGTGGATGGCTACACCTTC	CASSEQRVDGYTF
-	TRBV2	medium-sized	TRBJ1-5	TGTGCCAGCGGGACGGAAGTAAATCAGCCCCAGCATTTT	CASGTEVNQPQHF
TRBD1	TRBV19	-	TRBJ1-5	TGTGCCAGTAGTATACAGGGGGCGCTCAGCAATCAGCCCCAGCATTTT	CASSIQGALSNQPQHF
-	TRBV13	-	TRBJ1-2	TGTGCCAGCAGCTATAGGGACTTCGGCAACTATGGCTACACCTTC	CASSYRDFGNYGYTF
-	TRBV5-1	-	TRBJ1-5	TGCGCCAGCAGTTGGGGTGGGGATAGCAATCAGCCCCAGCATTTT	CASSWGGDSNQPQHF
TRBD1	TRBV27	once	TRBJ1-5	TGTGCCAGCGGTAGACAGGGGGCCAATCAGCCCCAGCATTTT	CASGRQGANQPQHF
TRBD1	TRBV11-2	-	TRBJ2-3	TGTGCCAGCGCAGGGACAGGGTCCACAGATACGCAGTATTTT	CASAGTGSTDTQYF
-	TRBV30	-	TRBJ2-7	TGTGCCTGGAGTGTACTAGGGGAGCAGTACTTC	CAWSVLGEQYF
TRBD2	TRBV19	-	TRBJ2-3	TGTGCCACCGGCGGGAGGCGGGGGAGAGATACGCAGTATTTT	CATGGRRGRDTQYF
TRBD1	TRBV5-1	-	TRBJ1-1	TGCGCCAGCAACCAACGGACAGGCATGAACACTGAAGCTTTCTTT	CASNQRTGMNTEAFF
-	TRBV5-4	few	TRBJ2-1	TGTGCCAGCAGCTTGGGGCAGGGGAGCTCCTACAATGAGCAGTTCTTC	CASSLGQGSSYNEQFF
-	TRBV2	few	TRBJ1-1	TGTGCCAGCAGTGAAGGGGCAGCCACTGAAGCTTTCTTT	CASSEGAATEAFF
-	TRBV10-1	-	TRBJ1-1	TGCGCCAGCAGATCCGATCTGAACACTGAAGCTTTCTTT	CASRSDLNTEAFF
TRBD1	TRBV29-1	-	TRBJ1-3	TGCAGCGTTGGAGACAGGGGCGGAGGAAACACCATATATTTT	CSVGDRGGGNTIYF
-	TRBV30	-	TRBJ1-6	TGTGCCTGGATAGGACAGTCAAATAATTCACCCCTCCACTTT	CAWIGQSNNSPLHF
-	TRBV5-8	once	TRBJ1-2	TGTGCCAGCAGCTTCCCCTATGGCTACACCTTC	CASSFPYGYTF
-	TRBV5-6	-	TRBJ1-2	TGTGCCAGCAGCTTGGCTTCAGGGTGGGATGGCTACACCTTC	CASSLASGWDGYTF
TRBD2	TRBV11-2	-	TRBJ2-1	TGTGCCAGCAGCCTAGTCGGCCTCGCGGGAGGAGCCAATGAGCAGTTCTTC	CASSLVGLAGGANEQFF
TRBD2	TRBV7-9	-	TRBJ2-3	TGTGCCAGCAGCCGGGTGGGTAGCGGGAAAGATACGCAGTATTTT	CASSRVGSGKDTQYF
TRBD1	TRBV7-2	-	TRBJ2-2	TGTGCCAGCAGCTTCAGGCAGGGGGTAGATACCGGGGAGCTGTTTTTT	CASSFRQGVDTGELFF
TRBD1	TRBV19	-	TRBJ2-3	TGTGCCAGTAGTACCGGGACAGGGAGCACAGATACGCAGTATTTT	CASSTGTGSTDTQYF
-	TRBV4-1	few	TRBJ1-5	TGCGCCAGCAGCCAAGCACAGGCAACTCAGCCCCAGCATTTT	CASSQAQATQPQHF
-	TRBV10-3	-	TRBJ1-2	TGTGCCATCAGTGAACAGGAGCTCTATGGCTACACCTTC	CAISEQELYGYTF
-	TRBV30	-	TRBJ2-5	TGTGCCTGGAGTGTACCCGGGGGAACGGAGACCCAGTACTTC	CAWSVPGGTETQYF
TRBD2	TRBV27	-	TRBJ2-3	TGTGCCAGCAGTGGGCGCGGGGGGAGCACAGATACGCAGTATTTT	CASSGRGGSTDTQYF
-	TRBV6-1	few	TRBJ1-1	TGTGCCAGCAGGGACTTCGGGATGAACACTGAAGCTTTCTTT	CASRDFGMNTEAFF
-	TRBV4-1	-	TRBJ2-7	TGCGCCAGCAGCCCACTCCCAGGAGGGCTATCCTACGAGCAGTACTTC	CASSPLPGGLSYEQYF
-	TRBV7-6	-	TRBJ2-1	TGTGCCAGCAGCTTAGAGCAAAGCTCCTACAATGAGCAGTTCTTC	CASSLEQSSYNEQFF
-	TRBV4-1	-	TRBJ1-1	TGCGCCAGCAGCCAATCGAACACTGAAGCTTTCTTT	CASSQSNTEAFF
TRBD1	TRBV5-1	-	TRBJ2-5	TGCGCCAGCAGCTTGATCGGGACAGAACAAGAGACCCAGTACTTC	CASSLIGTEQETQYF
-	TRBV7-2	-	TRBJ1-1	TGTGCCAGCAGCTTGACAGATCTGAACACTGAAGCTTTCTTT	CASSLTDLNTEAFF
-	TRBV6-5	-	TRBJ1-5	TGTGCCAGCAGGCACCACGGGCAGGGCAATCAGCCCCAGCATTTT	CASRHHGQGNQPQHF
-	TRBV5-4	-	TRBJ1-2	TGTGCCAGCAGCTTAGGGACTGGTTATGGCTACACCTTC	CASSLGTGYGYTF
TRBD1	TRBV18	-	TRBJ2-4	TGTGCCAGCTCACCACCGGACGGACAGGGCAACATTCAGTACTTC	CASSPPDGQGNIQYF
TRBD1	TRBV10-3	-	TRBJ1-5	TGTGCCATCAGCGACAGGGGGCTTCAGCCCCAGCATTTT	CAISDRGLQPQHF
-	TRBV7-8	-	TRBJ2-1	TGTGCCAGCAGCGTCAGACTGGGCTCCTACAATGAGCAGTTCTTC	CASSVRLGSYNEQFF
-	TRBV2	once	TRBJ2-7	TGTGCCAGCAGTACGGACCGAGCCTACGAGCAGTACTTC	CASSTDRAYEQYF
-	TRBV12-5	-	TRBJ1-1	TGTGCTAGTGGTTTCGGCCGGCGAAACACTGAAGCTTTCTTT	CASGFGRRNTEAFF